Shown below are 12 T cell receptor beta chains from a single sample sequenced in a study of blood T cell repertoires in COVID-19. Sequencing used immunoSEQ multiplex PCR; TCRdb keeps in-frame clones, though not all of them. The sample records 140,000 to 150,000 clones, 81% being singletons. The specimen sequenced was peripheral blood. The receptors were gathered from a human donor in a cohort sampled during active COVID-19.

The sample holds one count of this clone. The gene calls are TRBV18 and TRBJ1-1, with 8 bases lining up with TRBD1. After removal of 4 bases from V and 4 bases from J, the junction contained 5 bases not matched to a gene. The CDR3 consists of 14 residues. The V gene's germline CDR1 is KGHSH and CDR2 LQKENI. The DNA for the CDR3 is TGTGCCAGCTCACGGCAAGACAGGGGCACTGAAGCTTTCTTT. This translates into CASSRQDRGTEAFF.

The chain has TRBV28 and TRBJ1-4; D might be TRBD1 (5 bases). V dropped 3 bases and J dropped 6 bases, with 8 bases sitting between them. CDR1 MDHEN and CDR2 SYDVKM come from the germline V gene. This CDR3 is 13 amino acids long. The CDR3 coding sequence is TGTGCCAGCAGTTTTTGGGGGGATGAAAAACTGTTTTTT. Encoded protein: CASSFWGDEKLFF.

The rearrangement uses TRBV19 and TRBJ2-1, with D possibly TRBD1 on 5 matching bases. The CDR3 runs 15 residues. Germline V gene data show CDR1 as LNHDA and CDR2 as SQIVND (reference sequence). Trimming stripped 7 bases from V and 0 bases from J, with 13 bases between. The DNA for the CDR3 is TGTGCCAGTACCCCCGACAGAAGCTCCTACAATGAGCAGTTCTTC. This encodes CASTPDRSSYNEQFF.

The chain is built from TRBV5-1 and TRBJ1-2; 9 bases are a match to TRBD1. The V and J ends lost 1 base and 6 bases, in that order; junction bases with no gene match: 13. From germline, CDR1 is SGHRS and CDR2 YFSETQ. The CDR3 consists of 17 residues. CDR3 sequence: CASSLSSYVTGGDGYTF. DNA of the CDR3: TGCGCCAGCAGCTTGTCGTCCTACGTGACAGGGGGAGATGGCTACACCTTC.

The gene calls are TRBV4-2 and TRBJ2-7; 9 bases agree with TRBD1. V shed 0 bases and J 4 bases; nucleotides not matched to a gene: 22. The CDR3 runs to 21 residues. Germline CDR1 is LGHNA and CDR2 is YNFKEQ. The CDR3 region has the DNA TGTGCCAGCAGCCAAGAAAAAGCGGCCGGGCGGACAGGGGATGACTGGTACGAGCAGTACTTC. Its translation is CASSQEKAAGRTGDDWYEQYF.

V is TRBV28 and J is TRBJ2-7, with D maybe TRBD1 (6 bases). Germline V gives CDR1 MDHEN, CDR2 SYDVKM. The CDR3 consists of 14 residues. Between the trimmed V and J ends, which lost 6 bases and 2 bases, there was a span of 14 bases. CDR3 DNA: TGTGCCAGCAGCCCGGGACACCGGGCCTACGAGCAGTACTTC. Residues: CASSPGHRAYEQYF.

The chain has TRBV9 and TRBJ1-1; the match to TRBD1 covers 8 bases. Trimming removed 10 bases from V and 1 base from J; junction bases left unmatched: 3. The CDR3 is 12 residues long. CDR1 SGDLS and CDR2 YYNGEE come from the germline V gene. The CDR3 bases are TGTGCCTCGACAGGGGCGAACACTGAAGCTTTCTTT. This codes for CASTGANTEAFF.

This clone showed up just a few times. This chain joins TRBV6-6 and TRBJ1-3; D is uncertain. V shed 6 bases and J shed 0 bases, with 9 bases lying between them. Germline assignment: CDR1 MNHNY and CDR2 SVGAGI (reference sequence). CDR3 length: 14 residues. CDR3 in DNA: TGTGCCAGCAGCCCTTCGGGCTCTGGAAACACCATATATTTT. Encoded protein: CASSPSGSGNTIYF.

The chain has TRBV9 and TRBJ2-7; 7 nucleotides match TRBD2. The V segment lost 1 base and the J segment 4 bases; nucleotides outside the gene matches: 5. CDR1 SGDLS and CDR2 YYNGEE come from the germline V gene. There are 14 residues in the CDR3. The CDR3: CASSVSVGGYEQYF. The CDR3 DNA reads TGTGCCAGCAGCGTATCGGTGGGAGGGTACGAGCAGTACTTC. Together with reference TRBV9 and TRBJ2-7, the CDR3 gives the full variable domain: DSGVTQTPKHLITATGQRVTLRCSPRSGDLSVYWYQQSLDQGLQFLIQYYNGEERAKGNILERFSAQQFPDLHSELNLSSLELGDSALYFCASSVSVGGYEQYFGPGTRLTVT.

V usage is TRBV2 and J usage is TRBJ2-7; D may be TRBD2 (6 bases). V dropped 7 bases and J dropped 3 bases, with 19 bases sitting between them. This CDR3 region has 15 residues. CDR1 is SNHLY and CDR2 is FYNNEI in the germline V gene. The DNA of the CDR3 is TGTGCCAGCAAATGGAGGGAGGCCAGGAGCTACGAGCAGTACTTC. It codes for CASKWREARSYEQYF.

The chain has TRBV7-2 and TRBJ2-5; 8 bases align to TRBD2. This CDR3 region has 15 residues. The junction had 5 bases not matched to a gene; V was cut back by 4 bases and J by 1 base. Germline V gene lookup returns CDR1 SGHTA and CDR2 FQGNSA. CDR3 DNA sequence: TGTGCCAGCAGCTCTAGCGGGCAAAGCCAAGAGACCCAGTACTTC. This codes for CASSSSGQSQETQYF.

V gene TRBV28 combines with J gene TRBJ2-3; 10 bases line up with TRBD2. Trimming cost V 3 bases and J 4 bases; bases outside gene matches: 10. Germline values: CDR1 MDHEN, CDR2 SYDVKM. This CDR3 has 17 residues. In DNA, the CDR3 is TGTGCCAGCAGTTTCGACCCGGCTAGCGGGAGCTCAGATACGCAGTATTTT. It encodes CASSFDPASGSSDTQYF.